The rows below give T cell receptor beta chains drawn from one sample of a study of cytomegalovirus exposure and HLA in healthy donors. Assay: immunoSEQ multiplex PCR; the TCRdb copy retains only in-frame clones and omits some. The repertoire consists of about 150,000 clones, with roughly 80% occurring once and the leading ten covering around 13%. Sequencing was carried out using PBMCs. Receptors were obtained from a man aged 40-49 years in good health and CMV-seropositive. Both conserved end residues are part of each CDR3. Fields, in order: D gene, J gene, CDR3 length, clone size, V gene, CDR3 protein, CDR3 DNA. A D gene is named only where the DNA matches it firmly. Expanded clones are given a class, and other clones once, few, many or no size at all.

.,TRBJ2-1,18,.,TRBV9,CASSVAGGRSIPTMKQFF,TGTGCCAGCAGCGTAGCTGGGGGCAGAAGCATTCCTACAATGAAGCAGTTCTTC
.,TRBJ2-3,14,.,TRBV28,CASSLQGSTDTQYF,TGTGCCAGCAGTTTACAGGGGAGCACAGATACGCAGTATTTT
.,TRBJ2-2,15,.,TRBV25-1,CASRQTGINTGELFF,TGTGCCAGCAGACAAACAGGAATAAACACCGGGGAGCTGTTTTTT
TRBD2,TRBJ2-2,15,.,TRBV7-3,CASSSTSGSYGELFF,TGTGCCAGCAGCTCCACTAGCGGGAGCTACGGGGAGCTGTTTTTT
TRBD1,TRBJ2-2,13,.,TRBV18,CASSRQGAGELFF,TGTGCCAGCTCAAGACAGGGGGCCGGGGAGCTGTTTTTT
TRBD2,TRBJ2-1,15,.,TRBV30,CAWSAGTSIFFEQFF,TGTGCCTGGAGTGCCGGGACTAGCATTTTCTTCGAGCAGTTCTTC
.,TRBJ1-1,15,.,TRBV27,CASSGLTSMNTEAFF,TGTGCCAGCAGTGGACTGACCTCCATGAACACTGAAGCTTTCTTT
TRBD2,TRBJ2-1,18,.,TRBV27,CASSFRPGTSGGYNEQFF,TGTGCCAGCAGTTTCCGGCCAGGGACCAGCGGGGGCTACAATGAGCAGTTCTTC
TRBD2,TRBJ2-1,15,.,TRBV6-1,CATKTSGMSYNEQFF,TGTGCCACAAAGACTAGCGGGATGTCCTACAATGAGCAGTTCTTC
TRBD1,TRBJ2-1,15,.,TRBV7-7,CASSPGQLGSNEQFF,TGTGCCAGCAGCCCGGGACAGTTGGGGAGCAATGAGCAGTTCTTC
TRBD2,TRBJ2-1,15,.,TRBV5-5,CASRHTSGSDGEQFF,TGTGCCAGCAGGCATACTAGCGGGAGTGATGGTGAGCAGTTCTTC
.,TRBJ2-5,16,.,TRBV7-2,CASSLGARKRVETQYF,TGTGCCAGCAGCTTAGGTGCCCGGAAGCGGGTAGAGACCCAGTACTTC
TRBD2,TRBJ2-7,17,.,TRBV18,CASSPPGLAGVSYEQYF,TGTGCCAGCTCACCACCCGGGCTAGCGGGAGTATCCTACGAGCAGTACTTC
TRBD1,TRBJ2-1,16,.,TRBV2,CASSEWGQGAGNEQFF,TGTGCCAGCAGTGAGTGGGGACAGGGGGCCGGCAATGAGCAGTTCTTC
.,TRBJ2-1,15,.,TRBV9,CASSVRLAPYNEQFF,TGTGCCAGCAGCGTAAGGCTAGCTCCCTACAATGAGCAGTTCTTC
TRBD2,TRBJ2-7,15,.,TRBV27,CASSLSTSGAYEQYF,TGTGCCAGCAGTTTATCGACTAGCGGGGCCTACGAGCAGTACTTC
.,TRBJ2-7,12,once,TRBV7-9,CASSQTGYEQYF,TGTGCCAGCAGCCAAACAGGTTACGAGCAGTACTTC
.,TRBJ2-7,15,.,TRBV30,CAWKIPGLPPQEQYF,TGTGCCTGGAAGATCCCCGGTTTACCCCCCCAAGAGCAGTACTTC
.,TRBJ2-5,16,.,TRBV2,CASSDPLPTGQETQYF,TGTGCCAGCAGTGACCCCCTCCCTACAGGGCAAGAGACCCAGTACTTC
TRBD2,TRBJ2-4,16,.,TRBV18,CASSPPRAGGAPTQYF,TGTGCCAGCTCACCACCGAGGGCGGGAGGGGCCCCCACTCAGTACTTC
TRBD1,TRBJ1-2,14,few,TRBV6-5,CASSMTGLYYGYTF,TGTGCCAGCAGCATGACAGGGCTTTATTATGGCTACACCTTC
.,TRBJ1-1,13,.,TRBV7-3,CASSFLPGVGAFF,TGTGCCAGCAGCTTTCTTCCGGGGGTAGGAGCTTTCTTT
.,TRBJ2-3,15,.,TRBV28,CASSFTNLARDTQYF,TGTGCCAGCAGTTTTACGAACCTAGCGAGGGATACGCAGTATTTT
TRBD1,TRBJ2-7,15,.,TRBV18,CASSLRQGDPYEQYF,TGTGCCAGCTCCCTAAGACAGGGCGATCCCTACGAGCAGTACTTC
.,TRBJ2-1,15,.,TRBV18,CASSPGPTTSNEQFF,TGTGCCAGCTCACCAGGACCGACTACGTCCAATGAGCAGTTCTTC
TRBD1,TRBJ1-5,16,.,TRBV18,CASSPPGTGGNQPQHF,TGTGCCAGCTCACCGCCCGGGACAGGGGGGAATCAGCCCCAGCATTTT
TRBD2,TRBJ2-7,15,.,TRBV10-3,CAISPSAGGAYEQYF,TGTGCCATCAGCCCTTCAGCGGGAGGGGCCTACGAGCAGTACTTC
TRBD1,TRBJ2-1,16,.,TRBV25-1,CASSEGTGGKYNEQFF,TGTGCCAGCAGTGAAGGGACAGGCGGTAAATACAATGAGCAGTTCTTC
.,TRBJ1-1,12,.,TRBV30,CAWDGGLTEAFF,TGTGCCTGGGATGGAGGGCTCACTGAAGCTTTCTTT
.,TRBJ1-2,13,.,TRBV28,CASGAARRDGYTF,TGTGCCAGCGGGGCCGCCCGCCGGGATGGCTACACCTTC
.,TRBJ2-7,14,.,TRBV6-5,CASSYRGLLHEQYF,TGTGCCAGCAGTTACCGGGGACTGCTCCACGAGCAGTACTTC
.,TRBJ1-5,14,.,TRBV19,CASSSQGSDQPQHF,TGTGCCAGTAGTTCCCAGGGCAGTGATCAGCCCCAGCATTTT
.,TRBJ2-1,17,.,TRBV4-3,CASSQDPPGRSYNEQFF,TGCGCCAGCAGCCAAGATCCCCCAGGTCGCTCCTACAATGAGCAGTTCTTC
TRBD2,TRBJ2-3,15,.,TRBV28,CASSTLAGSTDTQYF,TGTGCCAGCAGTACCTTAGCGGGGAGCACAGATACGCAGTATTTT
.,TRBJ2-7,15,.,TRBV6-5,CASSYSGRGVYEQYF,TGTGCCAGCAGTTACTCCGGGCGGGGAGTCTACGAGCAGTACTTC
.,TRBJ1-1,14,once,TRBV6-1,CASRPSRGNTEAFF,TGTGCCAGCAGACCTTCACGGGGGAACACTGAAGCTTTCTTT
.,TRBJ1-4,12,.,TRBV19,CASSILEGKLFF,TGTGCCAGTAGTATATTGGAGGGAAAACTGTTTTTT
TRBD1,TRBJ2-1,16,.,TRBV19,CASSPPGTGAYNEQFF,TGTGCCAGTAGTCCGCCCGGGACAGGGGCCTACAATGAGCAGTTCTTC
.,TRBJ2-4,17,.,TRBV7-2,CASSLGGLAVAKNIQYF,TGTGCCAGCAGCTTAGGGGGGCTAGCGGTAGCCAAAAACATTCAGTACTTC
.,TRBJ2-2,13,.,TRBV29-1,CSVGTGLSGELFF,TGCAGCGTTGGCACAGGGTTATCCGGGGAGCTGTTTTTT
.,TRBJ2-3,14,.,TRBV7-2,CASSFRQGGDTQYF,TGTGCCAGCAGTTTCAGGCAGGGAGGAGATACGCAGTATTTT
TRBD2,TRBJ2-7,15,.,TRBV27,CASSSGTSVPYEQYF,TGTGCCAGCAGTTCCGGGACTAGCGTTCCCTACGAGCAGTACTTC
TRBD2,TRBJ2-1,15,.,TRBV5-1,CASSLDGTSYYEQFF,TGCGCCAGCAGCTTGGATGGGACTAGCTATTATGAGCAGTTCTTC
TRBD1,TRBJ1-2,15,.,TRBV4-2,CASSQDPTGNYGYTF,TGTGCCAGCAGCCAAGATCCGACAGGGAACTATGGCTACACCTTC
.,TRBJ2-4,15,.,TRBV30,CAWGGTRAAKNIQYF,TGTGCCTGGGGGGGGACGCGGGCAGCCAAAAACATTCAGTACTTC
TRBD2,TRBJ2-5,20,.,TRBV7-3,CASSLSGSGTSATHRETQYF,TGTGCCAGCAGCTTATCCGGGTCTGGGACTAGCGCCACCCACCGGGAGACCCAGTACTTC
.,TRBJ2-7,14,few,TRBV5-1,CASSMSQGTYEQYF,TGCGCCAGCAGCATGTCACAGGGCACCTACGAGCAGTACTTC
.,TRBJ2-7,17,once,TRBV21-1,CASSKGGRASGSYEQYF,TGTGCCAGCAGCAAAGGGGGCAGGGCTAGCGGTTCCTACGAGCAGTACTTC
.,TRBJ2-1,15,.,TRBV11-2,CASSSGLASYNEQFF,TGTGCCAGCAGCTCCGGTCTAGCCTCCTACAATGAGCAGTTCTTC